The T cell receptor beta chain under discussion was sequenced for a study of vaccination and CD4 T cells after COVID-19. An Oncomine TCR Beta short-read assay was used to sequence the DNA from cultured CD4+ T cells. Once CD4+ T cells had been cultured, genomic DNA was extracted from them. MiXCR, run by TCRdb on the PCR reads, gives a single entry per CDR3 protein. This sample has some 10,000 distinct CDR3 sequences, with 25% to 30% found just once. With respect to this clonotype: Its target is not known.

CDR1 is SGHDN and CDR2 is FVKESK in the germline V gene. Trimming stripped 1 base from V and 12 bases from J, with 12 bases between. This CDR3 spans 12 amino acids. Sample treatment: approximately 10-day PBMC culture with coronavirus spike peptide pools or control peptides (ViraFEST assay). Pre-COVID-19 pandemic sampling (2011-2018) yielded the unexposed donor's CD4+ T cells. The clonotype was recovered from a human donor in good health. Material for sequencing was CD4+ T cells from blood, cultured in vitro. The rearrangement links TRBV14 to TRBJ1-2, with D perhaps matching TRBD1 (6 bases). As DNA, the CDR3 is TGTGCCAGCAGCCAAGTGAGGGGGACGAACACCTTC. Protein product: CASSQVRGTNTF. The full variable domain, in which reference TRBV14 and TRBJ1-2 provide the parts outside the CDR3, is EAGVTQFPSHSVIEKGQTVTLRCDPISGHDNLYWYRRVMGKEIKFLLHFVKESKQDESGMPNNRFLAERTGGTYSTLKVQPAELEDSGVYFCASSQVRGTNTFGSGTRLTVV.